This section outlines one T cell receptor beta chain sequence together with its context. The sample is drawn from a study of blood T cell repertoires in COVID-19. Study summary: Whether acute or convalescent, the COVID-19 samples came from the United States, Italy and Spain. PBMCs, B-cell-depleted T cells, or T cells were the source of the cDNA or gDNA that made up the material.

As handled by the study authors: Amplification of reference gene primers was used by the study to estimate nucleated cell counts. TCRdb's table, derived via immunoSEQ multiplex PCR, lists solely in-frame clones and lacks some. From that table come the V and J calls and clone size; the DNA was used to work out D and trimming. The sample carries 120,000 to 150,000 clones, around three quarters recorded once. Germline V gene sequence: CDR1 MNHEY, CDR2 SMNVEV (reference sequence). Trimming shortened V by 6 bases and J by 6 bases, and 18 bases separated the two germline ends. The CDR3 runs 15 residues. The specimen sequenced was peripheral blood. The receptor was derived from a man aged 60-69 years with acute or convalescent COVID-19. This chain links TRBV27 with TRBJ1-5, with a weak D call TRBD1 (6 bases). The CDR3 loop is CASSPEDSVVQPQHF. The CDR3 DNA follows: TGTGCCAGCAGCCCGGAGGACAGTGTGGTTCAGCCCCAGCATTTT.